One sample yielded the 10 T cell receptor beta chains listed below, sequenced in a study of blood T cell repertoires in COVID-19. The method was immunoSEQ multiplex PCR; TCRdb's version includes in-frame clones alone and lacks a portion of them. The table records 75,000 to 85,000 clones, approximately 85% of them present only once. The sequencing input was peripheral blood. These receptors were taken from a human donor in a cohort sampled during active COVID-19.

The CDR3 nucleotides read TGTGCCAGCAGCTTAGGGTCTAGCGGCACATTCAATGAGCAGTTCTTC. Amino acid sequence: CASSLGSSGTFNEQFF. This sequence joins TRBV7-8 and TRBJ2-1; 7 bases map to TRBD2. CDR3 size: 16 residues. With V trimmed by 1 base and J by 6 bases, 9 bases remained unmatched. Germline assignment: CDR1 SGHVS and CDR2 FQNEAQ.

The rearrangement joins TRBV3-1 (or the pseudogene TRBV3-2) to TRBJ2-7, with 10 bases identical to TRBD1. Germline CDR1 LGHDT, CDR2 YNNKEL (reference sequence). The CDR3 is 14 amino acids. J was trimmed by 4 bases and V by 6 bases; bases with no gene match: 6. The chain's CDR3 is CASSRTGQGYEQYF. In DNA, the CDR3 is TGTGCCAGCAGTCGTACGGGACAGGGGTACGAGCAGTACTTC.

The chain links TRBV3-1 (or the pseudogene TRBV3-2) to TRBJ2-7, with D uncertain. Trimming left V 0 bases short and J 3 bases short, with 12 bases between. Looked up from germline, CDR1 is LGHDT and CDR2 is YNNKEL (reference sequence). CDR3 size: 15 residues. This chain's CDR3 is CASSQDLSTSYEQYF. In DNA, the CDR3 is TGTGCCAGCAGCCAAGATCTGTCAACAAGCTACGAGCAGTACTTC.

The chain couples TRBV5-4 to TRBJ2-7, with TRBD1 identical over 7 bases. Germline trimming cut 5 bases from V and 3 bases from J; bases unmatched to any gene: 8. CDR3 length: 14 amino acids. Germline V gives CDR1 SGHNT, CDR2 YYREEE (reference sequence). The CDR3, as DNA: TGTGCCAGCAGGACGAGACAGGGTGGCTACGAGCAGTACTTC. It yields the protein CASRTRQGGYEQYF.

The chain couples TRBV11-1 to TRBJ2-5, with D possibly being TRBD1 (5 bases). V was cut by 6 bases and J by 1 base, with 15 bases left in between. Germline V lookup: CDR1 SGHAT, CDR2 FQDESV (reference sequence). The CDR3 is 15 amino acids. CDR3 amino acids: CASRPGRQGQETQYF. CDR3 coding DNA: TGTGCCAGCAGACCAGGTCGGCAGGGCCAAGAGACCCAGTACTTC.

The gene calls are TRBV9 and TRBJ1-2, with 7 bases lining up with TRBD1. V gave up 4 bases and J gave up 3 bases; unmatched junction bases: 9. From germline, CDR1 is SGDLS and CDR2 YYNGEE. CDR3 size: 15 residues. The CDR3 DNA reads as TGTGCCAGCAGCATTGCTCTTGACAGGGACTATGGCTACACCTTC. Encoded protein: CASSIALDRDYGYTF.

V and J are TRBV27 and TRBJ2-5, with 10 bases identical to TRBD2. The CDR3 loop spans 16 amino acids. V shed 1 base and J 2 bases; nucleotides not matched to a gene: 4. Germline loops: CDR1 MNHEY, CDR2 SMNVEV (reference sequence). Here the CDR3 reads CASSLWPSGGQETQYF. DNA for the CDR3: TGTGCCAGCAGTTTATGGCCTAGCGGGGGACAAGAGACCCAGTACTTC.

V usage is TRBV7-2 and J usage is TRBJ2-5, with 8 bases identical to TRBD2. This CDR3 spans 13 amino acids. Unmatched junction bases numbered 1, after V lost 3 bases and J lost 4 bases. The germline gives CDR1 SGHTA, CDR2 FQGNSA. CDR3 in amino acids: CASSLSGGETQYF. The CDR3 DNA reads TGTGCCAGCAGCTTGAGCGGGGGAGAGACCCAGTACTTC.

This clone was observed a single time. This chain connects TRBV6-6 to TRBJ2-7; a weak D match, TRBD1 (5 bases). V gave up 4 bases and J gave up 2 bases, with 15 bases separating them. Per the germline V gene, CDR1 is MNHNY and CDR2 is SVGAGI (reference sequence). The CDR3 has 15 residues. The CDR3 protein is CASSSPEVGAYEQYF. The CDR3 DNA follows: TGTGCCAGCAGTTCACCCGAGGTAGGGGCCTACGAGCAGTACTTC.

CDR3 amino acids: CASSQDYGRGSGNTIYF. The CDR3 DNA sequence: TGCGCCAGCAGCCAAGACTACGGCAGGGGGAGTGGAAACACCATATATTTT. The chain links TRBV4-1 to TRBJ1-3; 7 nucleotides line up with TRBD1. Germline CDR1 reads MGHRA; CDR2 reads YSYEKL. V lost 0 bases, J lost 3 bases, and 8 bases stayed unmatched. This CDR3 spans 17 amino acids.